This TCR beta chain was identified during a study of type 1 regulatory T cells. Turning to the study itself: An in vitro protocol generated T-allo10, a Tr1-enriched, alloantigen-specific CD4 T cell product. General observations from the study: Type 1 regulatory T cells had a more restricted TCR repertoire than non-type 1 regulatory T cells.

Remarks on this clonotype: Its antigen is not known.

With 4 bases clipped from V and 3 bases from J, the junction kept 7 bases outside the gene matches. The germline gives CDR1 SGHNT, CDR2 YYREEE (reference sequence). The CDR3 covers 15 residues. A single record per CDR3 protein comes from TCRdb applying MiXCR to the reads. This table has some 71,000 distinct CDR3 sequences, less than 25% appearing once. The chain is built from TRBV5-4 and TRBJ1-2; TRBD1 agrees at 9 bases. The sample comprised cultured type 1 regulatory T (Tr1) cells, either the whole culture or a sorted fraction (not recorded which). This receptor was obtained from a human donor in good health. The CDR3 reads CASSAGQGTYYGYTF. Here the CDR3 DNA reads TGTGCCAGCAGCGCCGGACAGGGGACCTACTATGGCTACACCTTC. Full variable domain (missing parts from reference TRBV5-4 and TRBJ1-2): ETGVTQSPTHLIKTRGQQVTLRCSSQSGHNTVSWYQQALGQGPQFIFQYYREEENGRGNFPPRFSGLQFPNYSSELNVNALELDDSALYLCASSAGQGTYYGYTFGSGTRLTVV.